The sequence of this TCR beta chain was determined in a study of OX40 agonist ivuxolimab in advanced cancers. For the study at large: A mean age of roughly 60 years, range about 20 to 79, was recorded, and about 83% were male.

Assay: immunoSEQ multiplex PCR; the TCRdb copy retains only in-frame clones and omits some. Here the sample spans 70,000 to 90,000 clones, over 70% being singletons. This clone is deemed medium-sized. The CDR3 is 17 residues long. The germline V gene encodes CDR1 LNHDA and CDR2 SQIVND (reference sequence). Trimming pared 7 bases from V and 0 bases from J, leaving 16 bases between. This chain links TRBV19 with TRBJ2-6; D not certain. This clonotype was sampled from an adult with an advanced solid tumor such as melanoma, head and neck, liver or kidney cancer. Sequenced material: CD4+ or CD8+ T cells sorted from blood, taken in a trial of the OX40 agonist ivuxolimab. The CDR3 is CASTYHAQSSGANVLTF. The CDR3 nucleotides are TGTGCCAGTACTTACCATGCACAGTCCTCTGGGGCCAACGTCCTGACTTTC.